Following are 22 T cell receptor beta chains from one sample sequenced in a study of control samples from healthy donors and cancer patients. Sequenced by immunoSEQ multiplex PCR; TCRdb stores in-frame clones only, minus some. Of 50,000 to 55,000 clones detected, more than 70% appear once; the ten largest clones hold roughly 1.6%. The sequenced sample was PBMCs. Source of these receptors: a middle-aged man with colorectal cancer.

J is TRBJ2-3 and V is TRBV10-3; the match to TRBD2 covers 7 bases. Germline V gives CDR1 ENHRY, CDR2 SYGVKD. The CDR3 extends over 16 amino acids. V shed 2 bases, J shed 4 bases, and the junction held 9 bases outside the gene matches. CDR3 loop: CAISEIVAGESDTQYF. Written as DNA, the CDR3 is TGTGCCATCAGTGAGATCGTGGCGGGAGAGTCAGATACGCAGTATTTT.

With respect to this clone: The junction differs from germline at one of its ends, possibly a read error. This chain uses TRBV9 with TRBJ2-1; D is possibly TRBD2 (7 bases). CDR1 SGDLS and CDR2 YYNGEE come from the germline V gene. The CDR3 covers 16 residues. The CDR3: CASSVRGALSFNEQFF. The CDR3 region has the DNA TGTGCCAGCAGCGTTCGGGGGGCTCTTTCCTTCAATGAGCAGTTCTTC.

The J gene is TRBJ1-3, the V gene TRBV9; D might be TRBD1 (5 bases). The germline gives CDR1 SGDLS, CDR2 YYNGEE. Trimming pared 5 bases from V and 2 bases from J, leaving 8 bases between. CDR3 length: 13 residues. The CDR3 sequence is CASREGTGNTIYF. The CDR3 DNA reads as TGTGCCAGCAGGGAGGGGACTGGAAACACCATATATTTT.

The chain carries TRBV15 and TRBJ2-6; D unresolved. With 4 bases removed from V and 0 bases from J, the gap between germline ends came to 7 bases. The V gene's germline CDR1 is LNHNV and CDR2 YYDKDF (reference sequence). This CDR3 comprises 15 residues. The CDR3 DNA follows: TGTGCCACCAGCATTGGGAACTCTGGGGCCAACGTCCTGACTTTC. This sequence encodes CATSIGNSGANVLTF. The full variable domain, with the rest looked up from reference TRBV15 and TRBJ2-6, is DAMVIQNPRYQVTQFGKPVTLSCSQTLNHNVMYWYQQKSSQAPKLLFHYYDKDFNNEADTPDNFQSRRPNTSFCFLDIRSPGLGDTAMYLCATSIGNSGANVLTFGAGSRLTVL.

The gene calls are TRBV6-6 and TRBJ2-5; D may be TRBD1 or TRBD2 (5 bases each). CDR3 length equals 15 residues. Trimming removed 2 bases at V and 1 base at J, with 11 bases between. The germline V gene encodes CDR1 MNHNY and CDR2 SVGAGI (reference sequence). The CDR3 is CASSYHYGTQETQYF. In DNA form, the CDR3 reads TGTGCCAGCAGTTACCATTACGGGACCCAAGAGACCCAGTACTTC.

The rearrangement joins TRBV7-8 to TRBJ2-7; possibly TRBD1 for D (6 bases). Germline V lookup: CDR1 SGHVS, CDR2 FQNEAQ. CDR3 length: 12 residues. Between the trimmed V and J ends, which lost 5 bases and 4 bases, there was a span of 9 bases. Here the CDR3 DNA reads TGTGCCAGCAGCCTACAGGGATACGAGCAGTACTTC. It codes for CASSLQGYEQYF.

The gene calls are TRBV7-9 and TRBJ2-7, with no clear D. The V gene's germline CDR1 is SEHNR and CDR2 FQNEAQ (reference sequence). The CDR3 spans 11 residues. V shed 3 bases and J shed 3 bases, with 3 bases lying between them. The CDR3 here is CASSLVYEQYF. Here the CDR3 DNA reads TGTGCCAGCAGCTTGGTCTACGAGCAGTACTTC.

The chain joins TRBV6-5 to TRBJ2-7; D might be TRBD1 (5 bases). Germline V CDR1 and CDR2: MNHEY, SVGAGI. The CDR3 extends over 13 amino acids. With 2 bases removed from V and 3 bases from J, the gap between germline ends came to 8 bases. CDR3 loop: CASSYGQFYEQYF. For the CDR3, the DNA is TGTGCCAGCAGTTACGGACAATTCTACGAGCAGTACTTC.

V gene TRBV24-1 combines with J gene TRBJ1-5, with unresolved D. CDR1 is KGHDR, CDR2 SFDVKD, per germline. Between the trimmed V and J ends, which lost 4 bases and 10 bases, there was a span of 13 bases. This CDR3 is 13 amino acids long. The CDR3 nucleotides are TGTGCCACCAGTGAGGGCAGGTTGGGACCCCAGCATTTT. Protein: CATSEGRLGPQHF.

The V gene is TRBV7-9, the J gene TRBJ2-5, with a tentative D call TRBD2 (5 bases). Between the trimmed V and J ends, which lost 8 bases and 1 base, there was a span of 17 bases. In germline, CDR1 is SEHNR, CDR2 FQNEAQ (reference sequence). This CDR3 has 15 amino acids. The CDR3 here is CASEDSNRFQETQYF. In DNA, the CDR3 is TGTGCCAGCGAGGACTCAAATAGATTCCAAGAGACCCAGTACTTC.

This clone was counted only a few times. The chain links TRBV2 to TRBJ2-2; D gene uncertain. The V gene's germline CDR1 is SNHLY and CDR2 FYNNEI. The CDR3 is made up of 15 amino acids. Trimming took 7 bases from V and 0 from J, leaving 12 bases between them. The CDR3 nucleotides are TGTGCCAGCAAGAGTACGACGACGAACACCGGGGAGCTGTTTTTT. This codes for CASKSTTTNTGELFF.

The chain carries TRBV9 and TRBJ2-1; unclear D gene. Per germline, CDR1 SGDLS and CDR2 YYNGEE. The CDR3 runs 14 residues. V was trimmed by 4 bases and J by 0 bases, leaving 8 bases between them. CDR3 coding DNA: TGTGCCAGCAGCCCCTTGAGCTCCTACAATGAGCAGTTCTTC. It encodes CASSPLSSYNEQFF.

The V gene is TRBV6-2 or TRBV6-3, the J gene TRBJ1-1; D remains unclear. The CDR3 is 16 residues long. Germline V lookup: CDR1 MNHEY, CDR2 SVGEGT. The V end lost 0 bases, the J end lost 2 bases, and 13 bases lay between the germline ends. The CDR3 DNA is TGTGCCAGCAGTTACTCGCTCTGGTCCAGTAACACTGAAGCTTTCTTT. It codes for CASSYSLWSSNTEAFF.

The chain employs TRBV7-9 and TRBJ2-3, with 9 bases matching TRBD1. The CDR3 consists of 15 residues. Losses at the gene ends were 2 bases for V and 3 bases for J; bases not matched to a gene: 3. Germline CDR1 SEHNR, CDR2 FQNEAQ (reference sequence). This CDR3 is CASSLPGQGTDTQYF. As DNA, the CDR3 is TGTGCCAGCAGCTTACCGGGACAGGGAACAGATACGCAGTATTTT.

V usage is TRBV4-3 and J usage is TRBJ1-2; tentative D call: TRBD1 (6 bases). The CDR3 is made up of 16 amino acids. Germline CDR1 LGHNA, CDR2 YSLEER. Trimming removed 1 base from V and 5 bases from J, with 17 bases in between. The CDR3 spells CASSQGGAGGRYGYTF. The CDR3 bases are TGCGCCAGCAGCCAAGGGGGGGCAGGCGGAAGGTATGGCTACACCTTC.

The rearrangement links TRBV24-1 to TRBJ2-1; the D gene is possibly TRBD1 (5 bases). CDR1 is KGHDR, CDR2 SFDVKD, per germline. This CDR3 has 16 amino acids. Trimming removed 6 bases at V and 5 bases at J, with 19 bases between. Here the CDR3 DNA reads TGTGCCACCAGTCCCAACCCAAAGGGGCCGAACAATGAGCAGTTCTTC. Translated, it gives CATSPNPKGPNNEQFF.

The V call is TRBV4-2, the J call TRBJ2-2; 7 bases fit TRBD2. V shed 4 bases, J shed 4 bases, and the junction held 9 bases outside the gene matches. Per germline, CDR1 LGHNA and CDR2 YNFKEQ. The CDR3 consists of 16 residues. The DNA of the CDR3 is TGTGCCAGCAGCCCGGAGGGAGGGTATACCACCGGGGAGCTGTTTTTT. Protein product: CASSPEGGYTTGELFF.

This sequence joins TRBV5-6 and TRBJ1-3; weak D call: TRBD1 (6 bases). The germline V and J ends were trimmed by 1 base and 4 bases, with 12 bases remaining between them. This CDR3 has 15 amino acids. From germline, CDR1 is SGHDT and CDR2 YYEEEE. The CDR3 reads CASSLFDRWGNTIYF. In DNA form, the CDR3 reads TGTGCCAGCAGCTTGTTCGACAGGTGGGGAAACACCATATATTTT.

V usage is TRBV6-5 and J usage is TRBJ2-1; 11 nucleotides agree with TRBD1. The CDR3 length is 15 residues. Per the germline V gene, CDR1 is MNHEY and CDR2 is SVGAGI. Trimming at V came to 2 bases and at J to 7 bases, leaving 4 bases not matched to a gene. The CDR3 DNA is TGTGCCAGCAGTTACAAGGGACAGGGGGGGAATGAGCAGTTCTTC. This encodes CASSYKGQGGNEQFF.

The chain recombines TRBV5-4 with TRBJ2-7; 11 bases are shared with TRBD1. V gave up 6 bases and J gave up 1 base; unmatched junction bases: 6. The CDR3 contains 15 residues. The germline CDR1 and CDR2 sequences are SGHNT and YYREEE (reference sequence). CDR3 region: CASTWGTGGSYEQYF. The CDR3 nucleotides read TGTGCCAGCACCTGGGGGACAGGGGGTTCCTACGAGCAGTACTTC.

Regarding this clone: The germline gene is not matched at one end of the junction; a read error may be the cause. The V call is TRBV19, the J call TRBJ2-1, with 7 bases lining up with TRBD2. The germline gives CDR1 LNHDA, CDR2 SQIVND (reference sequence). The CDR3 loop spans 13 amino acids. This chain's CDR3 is CASSMQERDHMVF. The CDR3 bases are TGTGCCAGTAGTATGCAAGAGCGGGATCATATGGTCTTC.

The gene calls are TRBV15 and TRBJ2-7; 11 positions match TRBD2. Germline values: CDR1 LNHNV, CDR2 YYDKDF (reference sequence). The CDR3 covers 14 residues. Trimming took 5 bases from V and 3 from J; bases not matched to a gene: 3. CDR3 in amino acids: CATSGGLAVYEQYF. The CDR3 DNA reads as TGTGCCACCAGCGGGGGACTAGCGGTCTACGAGCAGTACTTC.